The source of this T cell receptor beta chain is a study of early T cells in non-severe SARS-CoV-2 infection. The germline gives CDR1 MNHNY, CDR2 SVGAGI (reference sequence). Trimming took off 4 bases at V and 8 bases at J, with 14 bases between the two ends. This CDR3 is 14 amino acids long. Using its own MiXCR run on the 5' RACE reads, TCRdb lists one record per CDR3 protein. The sample includes roughly 41,000 distinct CDR3 sequences, 5.8% seen only once; the top ten take around 25%. This clonotype was counted many times. This sequence was found in an adult who was a healthcare worker with PCR-confirmed SARS-CoV-2 infection or an uninfected control (not recorded which). The source material was whole blood. This rearrangement joins TRBV6-6 to TRBJ1-4, with D possibly TRBD1 on 6 matching bases. CDR3 sequence reads: CASSLQGGQEKLFF. Here the CDR3 DNA reads TGTGCCAGCAGTTTACAGGGAGGTCAGGAAAAACTGTTTTTT.